This TCR beta chain stems from a study of blood T cell repertoires in COVID-19. CDR3 length: 13 amino acids. Trimming stripped 4 bases from V and 7 bases from J, with 11 bases between. Germline CDR1 and CDR2: LGHNA and YSLEER. In the study's own analysis: Reference gene primer amplification gave estimated nucleated cell counts. Assay used: immunoSEQ multiplex PCR; TCRdb lists only in-frame clones, some missing. The V and J calls and the clone size are those of that table, but D and trimming were determined from the DNA. The sample consists of just over 95,000 clones, 82% of them appearing once. The receptor was isolated from a man of 80 years or more with acute or convalescent COVID-19. This chain connects TRBV4-3 to TRBJ1-5; D remains unclear. Sample: peripheral blood. The CDR3 region has the DNA TGCGCCAGCAGCCTCCTCCGGGGACAGCCCCAGCATTTT. This translates into CASSLLRGQPQHF.